This T cell receptor beta chain stems from a study of blood T cell repertoires in COVID-19. Data came from immunoSEQ multiplex PCR; TCRdb stores just in-frame clones and leaves some out. The sample has approximately 280,000 clones; approximately 86% are singletons. Germline assignment: CDR1 DFQATT and CDR2 SNEGSKA (reference sequence). This CDR3 spans 11 amino acids. V lost 5 bases to trimming and J lost 15 bases; unmatched junction nucleotides: 4. The rearrangement links TRBV20-1 to TRBJ2-1, with 13 positions matching TRBD2. Material: peripheral blood. The clonotype originates from a woman aged 25-40 years who had recovered from COVID-19. As DNA, the CDR3 is TGCAGTGCTTGGACTAGCGGGGGATGGTTCTTC. It encodes CSAWTSGGWFF.